A selection of T cell receptor beta chains follows, all from one sample in a study of T cell responses to AZD1222 COVID-19 vaccine. Sequencing used immunoSEQ multiplex PCR; TCRdb keeps in-frame clones, though not all of them. The sample contains fewer than 70,000 clones, roughly 80% of which appear only once. Here the sequenced sample was peripheral blood, taken 28 days after the second AZD1222 dose. These receptors were taken from an adult who received the AZD1222 COVID-19 vaccine. Both conserved end residues are part of each CDR3. A D gene is named only where the DNA matches it firmly. Expanded clones are given a class, and other clones once, few, many or no size at all.

D	V	size	J	DNA	CDR3
TRBD2	TRBV11-2	many	TRBJ2-1	TGTGCCAGCAGCTCGCTTGGACTAGCGGGTTACAATGAGCAGTTCTTC	CASSSLGLAGYNEQFF
TRBD1	TRBV19	NA	TRBJ1-2	TGTGCCAGTAGTATAGCGGACAGGGGGTCTGGCTACACCTTC	CASSIADRGSGYTF
NA	TRBV2	NA	TRBJ2-1	TGTGCCAGCAGTGAAGACTACGGCCACAATGAGCAGTTCTTC	CASSEDYGHNEQFF
NA	TRBV28	NA	TRBJ1-2	TGTGCCAGCATGAGGGATCCAACTGGCTATGGCTACACCTTC	CASMRDPTGYGYTF
NA	TRBV4-1	NA	TRBJ1-4	TGCGCCAGCAGCCAAGAGTCCAGGGTGAATGAAAAACTGTTTTTT	CASSQESRVNEKLFF
TRBD1	TRBV7-8	few	TRBJ1-4	TGTGCCAGCAGCTTGTCAACAGGGGGGCGTGAAAAACTGTTTTTT	CASSLSTGGREKLFF
NA	TRBV6-7	NA	TRBJ2-3	TGTGCCAGCAGTTACTCTTCGGGCCGGCGGGGTACAGATACGCAGTATTTT	CASSYSSGRRGTDTQYF
NA	TRBV6-1	NA	TRBJ1-2	TGTGCCAGCAGTGATTATGGCTACACCTTC	CASSDYGYTF
TRBD1	TRBV7-2	NA	TRBJ1-3	TGTGCCAGCAGCTTGGGGACAGGGGCTGGAAACACCATATATTTT	CASSLGTGAGNTIYF
NA	TRBV12-3/TRBV12-4	NA	TRBJ2-1	TGTGCCAGCAACCTACAGGGCTACAATGAGCAGTTCTTC	CASNLQGYNEQFF
NA	TRBV27	NA	TRBJ2-5	TGTGCCAGCAGTTTAAAGGGGTCCCAAGAGACCCAGTACTTC	CASSLKGSQETQYF
NA	TRBV2	few	TRBJ1-1	TGTGCCAGCAGTCAGGGGCTGGGGTACACTGAAGCTTTCTTT	CASSQGLGYTEAFF
NA	TRBV18	NA	TRBJ2-7	TGTGCCAGCTCACCAACCAGGGCCAACTACGAGCAGTACTTC	CASSPTRANYEQYF
NA	TRBV19	NA	TRBJ2-7	TGTGCCAGTAGTCAGAGGAACGAGCAGTACTTC	CASSQRNEQYF
NA	TRBV6-6	once	TRBJ1-6	TGTGCCAGCAGTCGATCGGACCTCACCTCCTATAATTCACCCCTCCACTTT	CASSRSDLTSYNSPLHF
NA	TRBV2	NA	TRBJ1-1	TGTGCCAGCAGGGGAGATGACAGGAACACTGAAGCTTTCTTT	CASRGDDRNTEAFF
NA	TRBV30	NA	TRBJ1-5	TGTGCCTGCGAGCAGGGTGGACAGCCCCAGCATTTT	CACEQGGQPQHF
NA	TRBV18	NA	TRBJ2-3	TGTGCCAGCTCACCACCGGCAGGGAGATCGGATACGCAGTATTTT	CASSPPAGRSDTQYF
TRBD1	TRBV7-6	NA	TRBJ2-2	TGTGCCAGCAGCTTGACAGGGAAAGTGACCGGGGAGCTGTTTTTT	CASSLTGKVTGELFF
TRBD1	TRBV29-1	NA	TRBJ2-1	TGCAGCGTTGGACAGGGGGAATGGGATGAGCAGTTCTTC	CSVGQGEWDEQFF
NA	TRBV10-1	NA	TRBJ1-5	TGCGCCAGCAGTGAGTCCCAGGACGGGCCCCAGCATTTT	CASSESQDGPQHF
TRBD2	TRBV5-1	few	TRBJ2-3	TGCGCCAGCAGCCGAGAGCGGGGGGAGAGCACAGATACGCAGTATTTT	CASSRERGESTDTQYF
NA	TRBV12-5	NA	TRBJ1-4	TGTGCTAGTGGTTCGACAGTTAATGAAAAACTGTTTTTT	CASGSTVNEKLFF
NA	TRBV7-2	NA	TRBJ1-2	TGTGCCAGCAGCCAGACACAGGGCGTAGGCTATGGCTACACCTTC	CASSQTQGVGYGYTF
NA	TRBV30	NA	TRBJ2-7	TGTGCCTGGAGTACCGGATTGTGGGTGCAGTACTTC	CAWSTGLWVQYF
TRBD1	TRBV9	NA	TRBJ2-1	TGTGCCAGCAGCGAAACCGGGACAGCCTACAATGAGCAGTTCTTC	CASSETGTAYNEQFF
NA	TRBV7-9	NA	TRBJ1-4	TGTGCCAGCAGCTTGGGGGGTTTAGAAAAACTGTTTTTT	CASSLGGLEKLFF
TRBD1	TRBV7-9	NA	TRBJ1-2	TGTGCCAGCAGCCACGTACAGGGGCTTGGCTACACCTTC	CASSHVQGLGYTF
TRBD1	TRBV10-3	once	TRBJ1-2	TGTGCCATCAGAGGCTCAGGGGGCGCAGACGGCTACACCTTC	CAIRGSGGADGYTF
NA	TRBV5-5	NA	TRBJ1-1	TGTGCCAGCAGCTTCCTAAACCGCAACACTGAAGCTTTCTTT	CASSFLNRNTEAFF
TRBD2	TRBV9	few	TRBJ2-2	TGTGCCAGCAGCGTATGGACTAGCGGGGGCACCGGGGAGCTGTTTTTT	CASSVWTSGGTGELFF
TRBD1	TRBV5-1	NA	TRBJ1-1	TGCGCCAGCAGCTTGGTTTCCAGGGGGTCGGGGAACACTGAAGCTTTCTTT	CASSLVSRGSGNTEAFF